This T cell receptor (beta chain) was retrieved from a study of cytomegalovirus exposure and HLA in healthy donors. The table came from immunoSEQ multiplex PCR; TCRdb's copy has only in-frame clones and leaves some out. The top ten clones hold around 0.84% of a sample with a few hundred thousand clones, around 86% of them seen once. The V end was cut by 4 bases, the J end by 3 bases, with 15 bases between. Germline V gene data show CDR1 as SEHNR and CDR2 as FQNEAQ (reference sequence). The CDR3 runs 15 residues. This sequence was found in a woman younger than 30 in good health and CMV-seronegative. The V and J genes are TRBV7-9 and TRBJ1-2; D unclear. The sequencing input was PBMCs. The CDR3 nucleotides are TGTGCCAGCAGCTCAAGCGAGGATTCCCACTATGGCTACACCTTC. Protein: CASSSSEDSHYGYTF.